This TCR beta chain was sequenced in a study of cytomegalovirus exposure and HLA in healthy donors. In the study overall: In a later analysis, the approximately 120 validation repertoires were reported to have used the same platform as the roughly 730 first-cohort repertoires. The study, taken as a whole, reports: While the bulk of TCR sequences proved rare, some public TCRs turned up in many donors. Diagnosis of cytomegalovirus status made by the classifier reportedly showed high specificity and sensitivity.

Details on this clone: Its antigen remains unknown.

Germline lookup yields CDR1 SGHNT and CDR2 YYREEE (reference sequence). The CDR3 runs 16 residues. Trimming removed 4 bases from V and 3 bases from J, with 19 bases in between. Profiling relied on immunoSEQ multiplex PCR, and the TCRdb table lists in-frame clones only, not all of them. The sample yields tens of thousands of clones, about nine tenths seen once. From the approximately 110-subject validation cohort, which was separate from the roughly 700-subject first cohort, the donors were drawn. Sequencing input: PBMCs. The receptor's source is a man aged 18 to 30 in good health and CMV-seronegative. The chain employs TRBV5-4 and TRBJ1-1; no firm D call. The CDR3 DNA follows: TGTGCCAGCAGCGGGGTGGATATGCGGGCAGACACTGAAGCTTTCTTT. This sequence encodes CASSGVDMRADTEAFF.